These 20 T cell receptor beta chains were all obtained from the same sample, sequenced in a study of early T cells in non-severe SARS-CoV-2 infection. One entry per CDR3 protein results from TCRdb running MiXCR on the 5' RACE reads. This table holds over 70,000 distinct CDR3 sequences, over 13% found once. The sequencing sample was made of whole blood. These receptors came from an adult who was a healthcare worker with PCR-confirmed SARS-CoV-2 infection or an uninfected control (not recorded which).

The chain combines TRBV29-1 with TRBJ2-1; the D gene is possibly TRBD2 (5 bases). CDR3 length equals 13 residues. In germline, CDR1 is SQVTM, CDR2 ANQGSEA. V lost 6 bases and J 1 base, leaving 10 bases between the germline ends. The CDR3 region is CSVTSWSYNEQFF. The CDR3, as DNA: TGCAGCGTAACTAGTTGGTCCTACAATGAGCAGTTCTTC.

The genes are TRBV12-3 or TRBV12-4 and TRBJ2-7, with 8 bases that match TRBD1. The junction had 10 bases not matched to a gene; V was cut back by 6 bases and J by 3 bases. The CDR3 is made up of 15 amino acids. CDR3 sequence (DNA): TGTGCCAGCAGCCGACGGACAGGGCACGGCTACGAGCAGTACTTC. Translated, it gives CASSRRTGHGYEQYF.

This clonotype has a single count. The V call is TRBV7-9, the J call TRBJ2-1; the D gene could be TRBD1 or TRBD2 (5 bases each). The CDR3 totals 12 residues. The germline V gene encodes CDR1 SEHNR and CDR2 FQNEAQ (reference sequence). V was cut by 11 bases and J by 2 bases, with 10 bases left in between. CDR3 DNA: TGTGCCTCGCTGGGGGCCTACAATGAGCAGTTCTTC. As protein: CASLGAYNEQFF.

This clonotype was seen only a few times. The CDR3 DNA is TGTGCCTGGAGTCCCTACAGGGGGGGAACAGATACGCAGTATTTT. Amino acids: CAWSPYRGGTDTQYF. The chain carries TRBV30 and TRBJ2-3; tentatively, D is TRBD1 (8 bases). The germline V and J ends were trimmed by 2 bases and 3 bases, with 15 bases remaining between them. Germline lookup yields CDR1 GTSNPN and CDR2 SVGIG (reference sequence). CDR3 length: 15 residues.

The chain combines TRBV5-1 with TRBJ2-6; D might be TRBD2 (6 bases). The V gene's germline CDR1 is SGHRS and CDR2 YFSETQ. The CDR3 sequence is 17 residues long. V gave up 2 bases and J gave up 0 bases, with 12 bases separating them. The CDR3 region has the DNA TGCGCCAGCAGCTTTCGACGGGACTCCTCTGGGGCCAACGTCCTGACTTTC. It specifies CASSFRRDSSGANVLTF.

This clonotype has just a few counts. The CDR3 coding sequence is TGCAGCGTTGGAGAGGATGGCTACACCTTC. This codes for CSVGEDGYTF. The chain recombines TRBV29-1 with TRBJ1-2; D is undetermined. CDR1 is SQVTM, CDR2 ANQGSEA, per germline. V dropped 4 bases and J dropped 6 bases, with 6 bases sitting between them. This CDR3 region has 10 residues.

This clonotype was detected ten times or more. The J gene is TRBJ2-3, the V gene TRBV12-3 or TRBV12-4; a weak D match, TRBD2 (7 bases). The CDR3 is 14 amino acids. The V end was cut by 2 bases, the J end by 6 bases, with 12 bases between. In DNA, the CDR3 is TGTGCCAGCAGTTTAAGGGGGGGTCCGGATACGCAGTATTTT. Protein sequence: CASSLRGGPDTQYF.

V gene TRBV27 combines with J gene TRBJ1-2, with TRBD1 matching 9 bases. CDR1 is MNHEY and CDR2 is SMNVEV in the germline V gene (reference sequence). V dropped 5 bases and J dropped 4; count of bases not matched to a gene: 8. The CDR3 has 15 amino acids. The CDR3 nucleotides read TGTGCCAGCAGTCGAACAGGGGGCCGCGGCTATGGCTACACCTTC. Translated: CASSRTGGRGYGYTF.

The chain links TRBV5-4 to TRBJ1-2, with 9 bases that match TRBD1. The CDR3 covers 14 residues. V lost 3 bases, J lost 8 bases, and 8 bases stayed unmatched. From germline, CDR1 is SGHNT and CDR2 YYREEE (reference sequence). The CDR3 here is CASSSVQGAGGYTF. The DNA of the CDR3 is TGTGCCAGCAGCTCGGTACAGGGGGCTGGAGGCTACACCTTC.

This clonotype has only a few counts. V is TRBV24-1 and J is TRBJ2-3; D might be TRBD2 (5 bases). The CDR3 is made up of 14 amino acids. Between the trimmed V and J ends, which lost 3 bases and 4 bases, there was a span of 10 bases. The germline gives CDR1 KGHDR, CDR2 SFDVKD. The CDR3 bases are TGTGCCACCAGTGATACCCGGGGATCAGATACGCAGTATTTT. Its protein product is CATSDTRGSDTQYF.

In its sample, this clonotype was seen many times. The chain carries TRBV18 and TRBJ2-3; the D gene is possibly TRBD1 (6 bases). Germline V gives CDR1 KGHSH, CDR2 LQKENI. The CDR3 is made up of 14 amino acids. Trimming stripped 3 bases from V and 2 bases from J, with 9 bases between. The CDR3 nucleotides read TGTGCCAGCTCACCGGACAGTACCACAGATACGCAGTATTTT. Translation: CASSPDSTTDTQYF.

The sample holds a few counts of this clonotype. The chain combines TRBV9 with TRBJ2-1; D unresolved. Trimming took 0 bases from V and 0 from J, leaving 10 bases between them. Looked up from germline, CDR1 is SGDLS and CDR2 is YYNGEE. This CDR3 is built from 16 residues. CDR3 bases: TGTGCCAGCAGCGTAGGCGGAAAGAGCTCCTACAATGAGCAGTTCTTC. As protein: CASSVGGKSSYNEQFF.

This clonotype was counted a few times. This chain links TRBV4-1 with TRBJ2-3, with 8 bases that match TRBD2. This CDR3 region has 16 residues. V shed 4 bases, J shed 8 bases, and the junction held 14 bases outside the gene matches. Germline V lookup: CDR1 MGHRA, CDR2 YSYEKL. DNA of the CDR3: TGCGCCAGCAGCCCCCCCTCAGGGAGCGGGAGTAGTACGCAGTATTTT. Translated: CASSPPSGSGSSTQYF.

In this sample, this clonotype turned up many times. The chain is built from TRBV30 and TRBJ1-1, with D unresolved. Per the germline V gene, CDR1 is GTSNPN and CDR2 is SVGIG (reference sequence). This CDR3 contains 12 residues. V was clipped by 5 bases and J by 1 base, with 8 bases between them. The CDR3: CAWGRRNTEAFF. CDR3 DNA: TGTGCCTGGGGGCGGCGGAACACTGAAGCTTTCTTT.

This clonotype was detected ten times or more. This chain connects TRBV2 to TRBJ1-3; no definite D call. The CDR3 is made up of 15 amino acids. Trimming cost V 0 bases and J 2 bases, with 8 bases left between them. The germline CDR1 and CDR2 sequences are SNHLY and FYNNEI. CDR3 DNA sequence: TGTGCCAGCAGTGAAGCGCTAGGAACTGGAAACACCATATATTTT. Encoded protein: CASSEALGTGNTIYF. The variable domain in full, with the rest retrieved from reference TRBV2 and TRBJ1-3, is EPEVTQTPSHQVTQMGQEVILRCVPISNHLYFYWYRQILGQKVEFLVSFYNNEISEKSEIFDDQFSVERPDGSNFTLKIRSTKLEDSAMYFCASSEALGTGNTIYFGEGSWLTVV.

V is TRBV6-6 and J is TRBJ2-5; tentative D call: TRBD2 (6 bases). The CDR3 is made up of 16 amino acids. The germline V gene has CDR1 MNHNY and CDR2 SVGAGI (reference sequence). The V end was cut by 6 bases, the J end by 1 base, with 18 bases between. CDR3 loop: CASRYPLSGVQETQYF. The CDR3 DNA reads as TGTGCCAGCAGGTACCCATTGTCGGGAGTCCAAGAGACCCAGTACTTC.

This clonotype was detected ten times or more. V gene TRBV6-6 combines with J gene TRBJ2-1; maybe TRBD2 (5 bases). The CDR3 extends over 14 amino acids. V lost 5 bases to trimming and J lost 9 bases, with 17 bases between them. Per the germline V gene, CDR1 is MNHNY and CDR2 is SVGAGI (reference sequence). The CDR3 sequence: CASSEGTGALEQFF. In nucleotides, the CDR3 is TGTGCCAGCAGTGAGGGAACCGGAGCGCTTGAGCAGTTCTTC.

This clonotype appeared a few times. The chain combines TRBV2 with TRBJ2-1; 14 bases fit TRBD2. The V segment lost 6 bases and the J segment 8 bases; nucleotides outside the gene matches: 12. The CDR3 has 17 amino acids. Germline loops: CDR1 SNHLY, CDR2 FYNNEI. The CDR3 protein is CASSPTSGRAPIYEQFF. The CDR3 DNA is TGTGCCAGCAGCCCGACTAGCGGGAGGGCCCCTATTTATGAGCAGTTCTTC.

CDR3 region: CASPSSGYNEQFF. The CDR3 DNA reads as TGTGCCAGCCCCTCTAGCGGCTACAATGAGCAGTTCTTC. The chain has TRBV7-9 and TRBJ2-1; 7 bases match TRBD2. This CDR3 comprises 13 residues. Trimming cost V 8 bases and J 3 bases; bases outside gene matches: 4. Germline V gene lookup returns CDR1 SEHNR and CDR2 FQNEAQ (reference sequence).

This clonotype was detected many times. This chain links TRBV28 with TRBJ1-6; D remains unclear. This CDR3 contains 14 residues. CDR1 is MDHEN, CDR2 SYDVKM, per germline. Trimming shortened V by 2 bases and J by 3 bases, and 5 bases separated the two germline ends. In nucleotides, the CDR3 is TGTGCCAGCAGTTTACCTTTCTATAATTCACCCCTCCACTTT. As protein: CASSLPFYNSPLHF.